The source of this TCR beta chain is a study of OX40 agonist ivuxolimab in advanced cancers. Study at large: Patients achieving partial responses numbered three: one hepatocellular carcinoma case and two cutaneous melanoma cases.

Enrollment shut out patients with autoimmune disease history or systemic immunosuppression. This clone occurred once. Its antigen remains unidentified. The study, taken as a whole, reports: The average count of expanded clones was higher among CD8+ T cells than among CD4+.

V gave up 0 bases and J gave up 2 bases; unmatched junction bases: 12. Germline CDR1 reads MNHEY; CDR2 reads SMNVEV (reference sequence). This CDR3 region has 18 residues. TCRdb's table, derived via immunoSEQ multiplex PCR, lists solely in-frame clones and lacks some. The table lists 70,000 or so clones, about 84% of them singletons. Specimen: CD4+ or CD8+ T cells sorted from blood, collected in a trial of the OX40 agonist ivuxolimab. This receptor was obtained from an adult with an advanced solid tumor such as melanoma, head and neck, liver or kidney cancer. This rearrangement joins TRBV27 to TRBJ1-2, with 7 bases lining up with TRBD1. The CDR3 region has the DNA TGTGCCAGCAGTTTATCCCCGGACAGGAGGATTCCGAACTATGGCTACACCTTC. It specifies CASSLSPDRRIPNYGYTF.